This note documents a single TCR beta chain sequence. Its antigen is still unknown. A single record per CDR3 protein comes from TCRdb applying MiXCR to the RT-PCR reads. The sample lists around 490,000 distinct CDR3 sequences; about 8% were seen once. The CDR3 is made up of 13 amino acids. V lost 5 bases, J lost 6 bases, and 11 bases lay in between. Germline CDR1 reads SEHNR; CDR2 reads FQNEAQ (reference sequence). This sample is drawn from a study of response to subunit inactivated influenza vaccine. Findings and caveats of the study: Few new T cells, the authors suggested, are recruited by each seasonal influenza vaccination.

This rearrangement joins TRBV7-9 to TRBJ2-4; D tentatively fits TRBD1 or TRBD2 (5 bases each). The sequencing used PBMCs from blood, collected around 25 months after vaccination. The receptor comes from a man aged 45-69 years who received an inactivated influenza vaccine. CDR3 amino acids: CASSAGTTNIQYF. CDR3 sequence (DNA): TGTGCCAGCAGCGCCGGGACGACAAACATTCAGTACTTC.